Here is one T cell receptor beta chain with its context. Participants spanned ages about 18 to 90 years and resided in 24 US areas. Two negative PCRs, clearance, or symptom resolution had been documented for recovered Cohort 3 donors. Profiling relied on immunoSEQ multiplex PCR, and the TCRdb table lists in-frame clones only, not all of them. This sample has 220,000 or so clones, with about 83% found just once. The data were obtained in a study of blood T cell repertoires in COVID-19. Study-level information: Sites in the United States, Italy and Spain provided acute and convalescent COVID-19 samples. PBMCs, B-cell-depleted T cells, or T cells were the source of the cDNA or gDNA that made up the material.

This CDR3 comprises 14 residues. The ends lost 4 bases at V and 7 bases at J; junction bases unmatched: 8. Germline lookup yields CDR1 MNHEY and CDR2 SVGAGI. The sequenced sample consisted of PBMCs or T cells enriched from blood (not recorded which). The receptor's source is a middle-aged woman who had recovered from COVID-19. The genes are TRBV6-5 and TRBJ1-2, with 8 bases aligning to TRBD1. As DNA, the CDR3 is TGTGCCAGCAGTTCCGGGACAGGTCCGTCTGGCTACACCTTC. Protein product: CASSSGTGPSGYTF.